These T cell receptor beta chains were read from a single sample in a study of shared clonotypes between healthy human individuals. Here immunoSEQ multiplex PCR was the method, and the copy in TCRdb shows in-frame clones only, minus some. Of around 2,000,000 clones listed, about 95% are singletons. Sequencing input: naive CD8+ T cells sorted from blood. Every receptor here comes from a man younger than 35 in good health. The CDR3 runs from the conserved cysteine through the conserved F or W. D genes are given only for firm matches. Size tells how often a clone was seen (once, few, many) or the class of an expanded clone, and some rows leave it out.

clone_size	d_call	v_call	j_call	cdr3_aa	cdr3_nt
NA	TRBD1	TRBV19	TRBJ1-5	CASSGSGQGFQPQHF	TGTGCCAGTAGCGGATCCGGACAGGGGTTTCAGCCCCAGCATTTT
NA	NA	TRBV6-5	TRBJ1-2	CASSPPEGGYGYTF	TGTGCCAGCAGCCCTCCCGAGGGTGGCTATGGCTACACCTTC
NA	NA	TRBV30	TRBJ2-2	CAWSVWAIYKDGEGLRATGELFF	TGTGCCTGGAGTGTCTGGGCCATATATAAGGACGGCGAAGGGTTACGCGCCACCGGGGAGCTGTTTTTT
once	NA	TRBV6-1	TRBJ2-5	CASSEKAGGGWETQYF	TGTGCCAGCAGTGAAAAGGCAGGCGGAGGTTGGGAGACCCAGTACTTC
NA	NA	TRBV21-1	TRBJ1-2	CASSKVGALRDYGYTF	TGTGCCAGCAGCAAAGTTGGGGCGTTGAGAGACTATGGCTACACCTTC
NA	TRBD1	TRBV6-5	TRBJ1-4	CASSYGQGPNEKLFF	TGTGCCAGCAGTTACGGACAGGGCCCAAATGAAAAACTGTTTTTT
NA	NA	TRBV10-2	TRBJ2-7	CASSESSEQYF	TGCGCCAGCAGTGAGTCGAGCGAGCAGTACTTC
NA	NA	TRBV19	TRBJ1-1	CASIDSLNTEAFF	TGTGCCTCAATAGACAGCCTCAACACTGAAGCTTTCTTT
NA	NA	TRBV5-5	TRBJ1-3	CASSSPESSGNTIYF	TGTGCCAGCAGCTCGCCCGAGAGCTCTGGAAACACCATATATTTT
NA	NA	TRBV27	TRBJ1-2	CASSFYEGDYGYTF	TGTGCCAGCAGTTTTTATGAGGGGGACTATGGCTACACCTTC
NA	NA	TRBV5-1	TRBJ2-7	CASRSPTDRFDEQYF	TGCGCCAGCAGGTCTCCGACTGACAGATTCGACGAGCAGTACTTC
NA	NA	TRBV14	TRBJ2-7	CASSPLVVAHNEQYF	TGTGCCAGCAGCCCGCTCGTGGTAGCTCACAACGAGCAGTACTTC
NA	TRBD1	TRBV29-1	TRBJ2-7	CSVVLQGYEQYF	TGCAGCGTAGTACTACAGGGGTACGAGCAGTACTTC
NA	NA	TRBV7-9	TRBJ2-7	CASSHGQSYEQYF	TGTGCCAGCAGCCACGGACAGTCCTACGAGCAGTACTTC
NA	NA	TRBV9	TRBJ2-7	CASSVAGSVVYEQYF	TGTGCCAGCAGCGTAGCGGGCTCGGTGGTCTACGAGCAGTACTTC
NA	TRBD1	TRBV29-1	TRBJ2-1	CSVSGQGASIEQFF	TGCAGCGTTTCGGGACAGGGGGCTTCCATCGAGCAGTTCTTC
NA	NA	TRBV28	TRBJ2-3	CAYGDRYTDTQYF	TGTGCCTATGGGGACCGATACACAGATACGCAGTATTTT
NA	TRBD1	TRBV5-4	TRBJ2-2	CAGATGETPGELFF	TGTGCCGGCGCGACAGGGGAAACGCCCGGGGAGCTGTTTTTT
NA	NA	TRBV7-9	TRBJ1-1	CASSFIGAANTEAFF	TGTGCCAGCAGCTTCATAGGCGCCGCGAACACTGAAGCTTTCTTT
NA	NA	TRBV6-1	TRBJ2-4	CASSGPISTKNIQYF	TGTGCCAGCAGTGGGCCTATCTCTACCAAAAACATTCAGTACTTC
NA	TRBD2	TRBV27	TRBJ2-3	CASSPQLAGGTDTQYF	TGTGCCAGCAGCCCCCAACTAGCGGGGGGCACAGATACGCAGTATTTT
NA	NA	TRBV5-1	TRBJ2-7	CASSLLPSYEQYF	TGCGCCAGCAGCTTGCTGCCGAGCTACGAGCAGTACTTC
NA	NA	TRBV11-2	TRBJ2-7	CASSPPTYYEQYF	TGTGCCAGCAGCCCACCGACCTACTACGAGCAGTACTTC
NA	NA	TRBV7-2	TRBJ2-3	CASSLWGGLIDTQYF	TGTGCCAGCAGCTTATGGGGAGGCCTGATTGATACGCAGTATTTT
NA	NA	TRBV14	TRBJ2-3	CASSQLVILGRDTQYF	TGTGCCAGCAGCCAATTGGTCATTTTAGGAAGAGATACGCAGTATTTT
NA	TRBD1	TRBV27	TRBJ2-1	CASSPGTVTRYNEQFF	TGTGCCAGCAGTCCGGGGACAGTGACTCGGTACAATGAGCAGTTCTTC
NA	NA	TRBV28	TRBJ1-3	CASSPTGNTIYF	TGTGCCAGCAGCCCGACTGGAAACACCATATATTTT
once	NA	TRBV7-9	TRBJ2-2	CASRPPLGTGELFF	TGTGCCAGTCGCCCCCCCTTAGGTACCGGGGAGCTGTTTTTT
once	NA	TRBV9	TRBJ2-7	CASSPHYEQYF	TGTGCCAGCAGTCCCCACTACGAGCAGTACTTC
NA	NA	TRBV25-1	TRBJ1-6	CASSEDGHSYNSPLHF	TGTGCCAGCAGTGAGGACGGGCACTCCTATAATTCACCCCTCCACTTT
NA	NA	TRBV11-2	TRBJ1-2	CASSSRTYGYTF	TGTGCCAGCAGCTCTCGGACTTATGGCTACACCTTC